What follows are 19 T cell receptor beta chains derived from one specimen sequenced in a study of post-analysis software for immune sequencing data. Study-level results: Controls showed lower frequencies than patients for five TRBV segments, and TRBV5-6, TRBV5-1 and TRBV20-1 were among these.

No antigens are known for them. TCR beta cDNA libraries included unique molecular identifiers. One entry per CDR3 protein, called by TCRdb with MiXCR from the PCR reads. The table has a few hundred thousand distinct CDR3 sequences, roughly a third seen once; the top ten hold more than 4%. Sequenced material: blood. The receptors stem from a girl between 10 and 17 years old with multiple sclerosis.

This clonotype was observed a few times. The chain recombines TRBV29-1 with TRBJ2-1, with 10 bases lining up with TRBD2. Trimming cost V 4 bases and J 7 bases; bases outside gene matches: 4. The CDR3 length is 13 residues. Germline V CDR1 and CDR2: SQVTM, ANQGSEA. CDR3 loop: CSVGSSGSNEQFF. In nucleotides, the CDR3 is TGCAGCGTTGGGTCTAGCGGGAGTAATGAGCAGTTCTTC.

For the CDR3, the DNA is TGTGCCAGCAGTTGGGGACGGGCTAACTATGGCTACACCTTC. Translation: CASSWGRANYGYTF. The V and J genes are TRBV28 and TRBJ1-2; weak D call: TRBD1 (5 bases). The germline V gene has CDR1 MDHEN and CDR2 SYDVKM. Between the trimmed V and J ends, which lost 4 bases and 0 bases, there was a span of 9 bases. The CDR3 has 14 residues.

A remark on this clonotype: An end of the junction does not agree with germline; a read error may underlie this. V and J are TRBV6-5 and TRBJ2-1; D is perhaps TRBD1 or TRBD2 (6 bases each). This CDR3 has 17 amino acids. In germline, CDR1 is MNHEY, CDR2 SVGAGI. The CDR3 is CARSYNRVGGTLFEQFF. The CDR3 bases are TGTGCCCGCAGTTATAATCGAGTAGGGGGGACCTTGTTTGAGCAGTTCTTC.

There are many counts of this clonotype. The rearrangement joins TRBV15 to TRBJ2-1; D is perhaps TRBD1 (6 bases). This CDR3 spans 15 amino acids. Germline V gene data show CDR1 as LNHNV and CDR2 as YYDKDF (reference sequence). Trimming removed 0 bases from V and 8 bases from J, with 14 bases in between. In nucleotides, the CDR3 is TGTGCCACCAGCAGAGAGGGACACCGGGTAGATGAGCAGTTCTTC. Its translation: CATSREGHRVDEQFF.

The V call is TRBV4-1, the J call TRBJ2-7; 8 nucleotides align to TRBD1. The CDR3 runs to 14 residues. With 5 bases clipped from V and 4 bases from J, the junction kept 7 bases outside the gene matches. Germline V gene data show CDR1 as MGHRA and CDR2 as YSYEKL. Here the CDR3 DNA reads TGCGCCAGCAGCTCTGGGACAGGTCTATACGAGCAGTACTTC. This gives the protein CASSSGTGLYEQYF.

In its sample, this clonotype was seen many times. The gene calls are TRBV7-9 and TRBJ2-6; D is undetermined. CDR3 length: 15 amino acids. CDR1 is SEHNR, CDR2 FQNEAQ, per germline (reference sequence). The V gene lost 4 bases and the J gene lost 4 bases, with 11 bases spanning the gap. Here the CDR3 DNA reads TGTGCCAGCAGCTCCGCATGGGGAGGGGCCAACGTCCTGACTTTC. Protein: CASSSAWGGANVLTF.

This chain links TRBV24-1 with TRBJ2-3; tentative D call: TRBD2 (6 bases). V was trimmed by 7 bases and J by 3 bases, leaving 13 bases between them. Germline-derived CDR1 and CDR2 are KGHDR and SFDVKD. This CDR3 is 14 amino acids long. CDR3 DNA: TGTGCCACCAGCCGGGGGACGGGAACAGATACGCAGTATTTT. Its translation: CATSRGTGTDTQYF.

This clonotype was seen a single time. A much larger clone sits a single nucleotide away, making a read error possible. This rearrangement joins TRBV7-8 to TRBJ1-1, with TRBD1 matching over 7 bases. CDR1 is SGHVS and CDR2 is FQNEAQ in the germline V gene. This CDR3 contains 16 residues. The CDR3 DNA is TGTGCCAGCAGCTTAGAGTTTATCGACAGGGAATTTGAAGCTTACTTT. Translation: CASSLEFIDREFEAYF.

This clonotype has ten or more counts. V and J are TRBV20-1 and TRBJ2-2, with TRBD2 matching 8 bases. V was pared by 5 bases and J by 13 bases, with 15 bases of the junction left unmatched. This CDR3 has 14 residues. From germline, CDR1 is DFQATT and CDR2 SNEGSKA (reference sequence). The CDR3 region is CSASLGGVTQGLFF. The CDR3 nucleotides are TGCAGTGCTTCCCTCGGGGGGGTGACCCAGGGGCTGTTTTTT.

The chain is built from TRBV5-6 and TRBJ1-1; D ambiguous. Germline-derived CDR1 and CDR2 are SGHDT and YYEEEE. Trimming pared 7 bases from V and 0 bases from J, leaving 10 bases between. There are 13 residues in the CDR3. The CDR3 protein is CASERTMNTEAFF. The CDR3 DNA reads TGTGCCAGCGAAAGGACCATGAACACTGAAGCTTTCTTT. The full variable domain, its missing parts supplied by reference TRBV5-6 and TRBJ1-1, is DAGVTQSPTHLIKTRGQQVTLRCSPKSGHDTVSWYQQALGQGPQFIFQYYEEEERQRGNFPDRFSGHQFPNYSSELNVNALLLGDSALYLCASERTMNTEAFFGQGTRLTVV.

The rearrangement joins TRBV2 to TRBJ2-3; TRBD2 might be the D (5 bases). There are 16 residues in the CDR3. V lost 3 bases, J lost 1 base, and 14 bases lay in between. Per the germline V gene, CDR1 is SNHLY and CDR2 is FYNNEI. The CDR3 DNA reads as TGTGCCAGCAGTGATGAGGGTAGCCTACGCACAGATACGCAGTATTTT. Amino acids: CASSDEGSLRTDTQYF.

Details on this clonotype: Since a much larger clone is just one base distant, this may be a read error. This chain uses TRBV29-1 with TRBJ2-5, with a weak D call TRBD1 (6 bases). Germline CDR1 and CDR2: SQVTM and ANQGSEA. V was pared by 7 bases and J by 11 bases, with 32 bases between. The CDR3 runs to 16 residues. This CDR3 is CSGVPGTNRMIDEQYF. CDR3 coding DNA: TGCAGCGGGGTTCCCGGGACAAACCGTATGATCGATGAGCAGTACTTC.

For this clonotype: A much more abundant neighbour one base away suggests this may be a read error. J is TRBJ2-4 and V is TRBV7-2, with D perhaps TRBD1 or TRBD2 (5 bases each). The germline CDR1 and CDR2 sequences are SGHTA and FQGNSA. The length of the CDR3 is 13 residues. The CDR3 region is CASSRDHGYEQCF. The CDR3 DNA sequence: TGTGCCAGCAGCCGGGACCACGGCTACGAGCAGTGCTTC.

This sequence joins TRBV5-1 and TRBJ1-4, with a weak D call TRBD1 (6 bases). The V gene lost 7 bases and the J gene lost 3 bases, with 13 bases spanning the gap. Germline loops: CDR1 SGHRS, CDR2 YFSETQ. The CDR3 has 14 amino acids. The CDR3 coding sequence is TGCGCCAGCGGCTCGGACAGTTCTAATGAAAAACTGTTTTTT. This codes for CASGSDSSNEKLFF.

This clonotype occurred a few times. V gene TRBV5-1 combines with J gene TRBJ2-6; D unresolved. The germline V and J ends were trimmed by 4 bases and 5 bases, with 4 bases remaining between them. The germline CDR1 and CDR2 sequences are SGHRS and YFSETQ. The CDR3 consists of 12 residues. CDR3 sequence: CASSPRANVLTF. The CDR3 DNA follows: TGCGCCAGCAGCCCTCGGGCCAACGTCCTGACTTTC. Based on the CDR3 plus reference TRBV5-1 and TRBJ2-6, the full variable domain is KAGVTQTPRYLIKTRGQQVTLSCSPISGHRSVSWYQQTPGQGLQFLFEYFSETQRNKGNFPGRFSGRQFSNSRSEMNVSTLELGDSALYLCASSPRANVLTFGAGSRLTVL.

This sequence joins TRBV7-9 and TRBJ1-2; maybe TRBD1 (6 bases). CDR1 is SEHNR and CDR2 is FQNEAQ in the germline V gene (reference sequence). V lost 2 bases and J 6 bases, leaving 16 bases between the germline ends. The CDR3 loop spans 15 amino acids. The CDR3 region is CASSLITGTLDGYTF. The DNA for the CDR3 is TGTGCCAGCAGCTTAATCACAGGGACCCTCGATGGCTACACCTTC. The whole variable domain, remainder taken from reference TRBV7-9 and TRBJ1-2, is DTGVSQNPRHKITKRGQNVTFRCDPISEHNRLYWYRQTLGQGPEFLTYFQNEAQLEKSRLLSDRFSAERPKGSFSTLEIQRTEQGDSAMYLCASSLITGTLDGYTFGSGTRLTVV.

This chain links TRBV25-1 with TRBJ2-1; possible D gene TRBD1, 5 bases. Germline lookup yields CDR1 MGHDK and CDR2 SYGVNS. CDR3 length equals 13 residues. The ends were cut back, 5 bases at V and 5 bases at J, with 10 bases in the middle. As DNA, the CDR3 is TGTGCCAGCAGTAGGGGTGGTCACAATGAGCAGTTCTTC. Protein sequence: CASSRGGHNEQFF.

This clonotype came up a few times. The CDR3 loop reads CASSEYGQETQYF. DNA for the CDR3: TGCGCCAGCAGTGAATACGGACAAGAGACCCAGTACTTC. The chain recombines TRBV5-1 with TRBJ2-5, with D unclear. The germline CDR1 and CDR2 sequences are SGHRS and YFSETQ. The CDR3 has 13 amino acids. V lost 5 bases and J lost 2, with 10 bases in between.

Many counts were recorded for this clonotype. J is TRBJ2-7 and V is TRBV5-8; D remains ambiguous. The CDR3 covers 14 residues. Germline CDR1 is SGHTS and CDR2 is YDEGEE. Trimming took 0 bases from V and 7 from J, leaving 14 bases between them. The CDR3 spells CASSLVRGQQEQYF. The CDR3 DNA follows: TGTGCCAGCAGCTTGGTAAGAGGTCAACAAGAGCAGTACTTC.